This T cell receptor beta chain comes out of a study of cytomegalovirus exposure and HLA in healthy donors (dated by TCRdb to the late 2010s). With regard to the full study: An earlier analysis of approximately 590 of the donors reported 250 to 300 Gb of sequence data and 120 million or so unique TCR beta sequences from about 200 million T cells. High-throughput TCR immunosequencing, statistical association of individual TCRs with disease status, and machine learning were combined to predict cytomegalovirus infection status. The aim of the study was to test whether cataloging public T cell receptors could identify signatures of past pathogen exposure. An earlier analysis of 500 to 650 of the donors applied high-throughput TCR beta sequencing to assess whether each TCR beta V gene segment acted as functional or pseudogenic. Donor age, sex, ethnicity and CMV serostatus were compiled alongside the repertoire data. About 280 gigabases of sequencing data and around 80 million unique TCR sequences made up an early release that covered about 640 HLA-typed donors. All discovery cohort repertoires had been generated on a single sequencing platform. The number of donors typed differed by locus, with about 629-640 for A, B, C, DRB1 and DQB1, approximately 500 for DQA1, under 610 for DPA1, and 400 to 490 for DPB1. The genetic ancestry cluster associated with self-reported Caucasian donors included 80% to 90% of the 398 genotyped donors. Besides the first cohort of about 730 subjects, a separate validation cohort made up of 120 different subjects was used. Because of strong linkage in the cohort, a handful of DR-DQ haplotypes were treated as single units for association and clustering. Rather than drawing on any new phenotypic data, the later analysis identified candidate immune exposures from TCR beta sequences and the way those sequences occurred across donors. In a later analysis, previously published TCR beta repertoires from 670 or so donors were re-analyzed and high-resolution HLA genotyping was added so that TCR occurrence patterns could be studied. On average, approximately 250,000 unique TCR beta nucleotide sequences were sequenced per donor among a few hundred genotyped donors of the cohort, with 15% to 20% of those sequences being non-productive. Class I and class II HLA loci were covered by the typing at four-digit resolution. A later genetic analysis used genome-wide SNP genotypes for about 65% of the roughly 700 donors, treating that subset as a discovery cohort. Using immunosequencing, the study profiled T cell repertoires from 666 subjects and related those repertoires to cytomegalovirus serostatus. General study outcomes and caveats: According to the authors, the approach could potentially be generalized to other disease states and immunological phenotypes. According to a later genetic analysis, donors in an Asian-associated ancestry cluster had fewer N-insertions in productive TCRs than the approximately 610-donor mean. V-gene and J-gene trimming of TCR beta chains was associated with a missense DCLRE1C variant in a later genetic analysis, and the association was replicated in an independent cohort. According to a later analysis, parvovirus B19, influenza, CMV and Epstein-Barr virus appeared linked to several top co-occurrence clusters. A further reported finding was that TCR beta sequences accurately predicted the HLA-A and HLA-B alleles for most subjects in the first cohort. Across donors, most TCR sequences were observed very rarely, whereas some public TCRs were present in many individuals. In this cohort, only TCR beta chains were sequenced, and detectable features were limited by the absence of alpha or paired-chain data. Strong co-occurrence of HLA alleles, especially DR and DQ, made assigning TCR associations to individual alleles difficult. Correlated functional status among segregating V segments might reflect linkage disequilibrium, but an unknown experimental factor could not be ruled out. Specific HLA alleles were associated with 15,000 to 20,000 TCR beta sequences at a false discovery rate of 0.05 in a later analysis. In a later analysis, the rate of TCR association differed among HLA loci, with DRB1 alleles having the most associated TCRs and HLA-C alleles having the fewest. About 17 rarely observed V segments, including chromosome 9 orphons, were excluded from the earlier analysis of several hundred of the donors because counts were too low. Presence/absence analyses assumed roughly uniform sequencing depth across donors, an assumption that may not hold. The classifier was reported to diagnose cytomegalovirus status with high specificity and sensitivity in both the original and validation cohorts. HLA typing was unavailable for some donors at each locus, so association tests used only the typed subset. Most CMV-associated TCR beta chains appeared to be HLA-restricted in a later analysis, and the HLA associations seemed to be driven largely by CMV exposure. In a later analysis, HLA-associated TCR beta chains showed more clonal expansion and lower generation probabilities than non-associated chains that were equally common. Immune exposure information for the cohort was limited to CMV serostatus. A few of the identified cytomegalovirus-associated TCR beta chains were confirmed in vitro to be specific for cytomegalovirus antigens. The sequencing pipeline was judged likely to have produced a cluster of highly shared sequence variants as a technical artifact. The study listed 164 TCR beta chains as associated with cytomegalovirus. In an earlier analysis of about 600 of the donors, most TCR beta V segments appeared in productive rearrangements about 87% or about 30% of the time, broadly matching IMGT annotations.

The cohort consisted of 600 or so healthy bone marrow donors. At the time of sampling, all cohort members were nominally healthy, though unrecorded immune exposures were likely present. The donor was CMV seronegative and belonged to the group of over 350 seronegative cohort members. Every donor gave a peripheral blood sample, and the peripheral blood mononuclear cells from that sample were used for TCR beta sequencing. The Qiagen DNeasy Blood Extraction Kit was used to extract genomic DNA from the blood cell samples. Library generation was performed with the immunoSEQ multiplex PCR assay. The multiplex PCR relied on a mix of 60 forward primers for TCR Vbeta segments and 13 reverse primers for TCR Jbeta segments. The CDR3 region of rearranged TCR beta genes was amplified from genomic DNA by a multiplex PCR assay. The Illumina HiSeq System was used to sequence the amplified TCR beta libraries as 87-base-pair reads. The authors processed their data as follows. In a later analysis, 77 million or so unique TCR beta chains were counted across the 690 or so repertoires, and around 10 million of these chains were shared by at least two donors. Raw reads were error-corrected and collapsed into unique sequences by a nearest-neighbor algorithm in which closely related sequences were merged to remove PCR and sequencing errors. V, D and J gene segments were assigned by aligning CDR3 sequences to IMGT reference sequences. Each retained sequence needed at least a six-nucleotide match to both a V gene segment and a J gene segment. Rearrangements were called productive when the CDR3 lacked stop codons and stayed in frame with V and J; all others were non-productive. CDR3 was defined by IMGT convention, running from the second conserved V-encoded cysteine to the conserved J-encoded phenylalanine. The earlier analysis of fewer than 700 of the donors excluded sequences that lacked an unambiguous match to a single V gene segment. In an earlier analysis of 587 of the donors, a V segment was called functional when productive rearrangements were above 56.7%, and segregating when the standard deviation between donors exceeded 5%. A statistical classification framework was built to diagnose cytomegalovirus status from the catalog of TCR beta chain sequences. In a later analysis, TCR nucleotide sequences were compared against IMGT/GENE-DB human TR gene sequences so that V and J genes could be assigned. The TCRdist pipeline was used in a later analysis to assign CDR3 sequences and most-parsimonious VDJ recombination scenarios. In a later analysis, every TCR beta chain was defined by the combination of its CDR3 amino acid sequence and its V-gene family, and reads without a unique V-gene family were dropped. As a way to deal with suspected cross-contamination and a sequencing artifact, a later analysis dropped 450 to 700 nucleotide sequences that were highly shared and had low generation probability. In a later analysis, a clonal expansion index for each public chain was calculated from normalized within-repertoire ranks of inferred template counts. In a later analysis, generation probabilities were computed using a VDJ recombination model fitted to out-of-frame rearrangements, and the results were checked against IGoR. Hypergeometric tests were used in a later analysis to score TCR-TCR, TCR-HLA and TCR-CMV co-occurrence, with a repertoire-size bias correction applied to the TCR pairs. To estimate false discovery rates, a later analysis permuted the HLA or CMV assignments 20 times. In a later analysis, co-occurring TCRs were grouped using DBSCAN, with TCRdist sequence similarity added in when clustering inside HLA-allele-positive subsets. For co-occurrence clustering, repertoires with fewer than 30,000 or more than 120,000 public chains were excluded, along with a handful of repertoires with anomalous nucleotide sharing. The clones in this table, taken by TCRdb from immuneACCESS, are in-frame only. Not every clone is retained; where verified, under half of the shortfall comes from an unresolved V gene, and the cause of the rest is unknown. Clonal size and the V and J genes are those of that table, whereas D and trimming came from the DNA. The sample table includes about 72,000 clones. The top ten clonotypes cover approximately 2.7% of the sample.

Turning to this clone: Its antigen is currently not known.

Specimen: PBMCs. This sequence originates from a man in his forties in good health and CMV-seronegative.

The CDR3 region reads CAISEVPGNSGANVLTF. The sequence in DNA is TGTGCCATCAGTGAGGTTCCAGGTAACTCTGGGGCCAACGTCCTGACTTTC. The sequence is built from TRBV10-3 and TRBJ2-6; the D gene is unclear. The CDR3 numbers 17 residues from cysteine through phenylalanine. Only the CDR3 DNA is retained, 51 bases long and in frame from the first base. The germline V gene provides CDR1 ENHRY and CDR2 SYGVKD. Trimming takes 2 bases from V and 0 bases from J, and the germline ends sit 11 bases apart.